One TCR beta chain is described in this entry. Its target is not known. The germline gene is not matched at one end of the junction; a read error may be the cause. Blood RNA originated from unsorted whole blood, with germline DNA additionally extracted. The CDR3 covers 17 residues. This entry is derived from a study of tumor-infiltrating lymphocytes in primary liver carcinoma. About the research overall: Maximum tumor diameters ranged from roughly 4 to 10 cm, stage T1-T3 N0M0. Study-level results: Tumors reached a significantly greater top-250-clone fraction than blood did (p = 0.039).

The investigators made TCR beta cDNA from roughly 460 ng total RNA, using a constant-region primer. Researchers made the TCR beta libraries by running three nested multiplex PCR rounds with slightly modified ARM-PCR. It was with TRBV1-TRBV30 forward primers and a C-beta reverse primer that the first two PCR rounds were run, at around 10 cycles each. From the multiplex PCR reads, TCRdb called clonotypes with MiXCR, one entry per CDR3 protein. Found here are 180,000 or so distinct CDR3 sequences, 60% of them singletons; the top ten hold around 74%. V and J are TRBV12-3 or TRBV12-4 and TRBJ2-7; 12 bases align to TRBD2. The TCR sequence derives from a middle-aged man with primary liver carcinoma and hepatitis B virus infection. The material sequenced was peripheral blood. CDR3 region: CANSLSLAGGSRYEQYF. CDR3 nucleotide sequence: TGTGCCAACAGTTTAAGTCTAGCGGGAGGGTCTAGGTACGAGCAGTACTTC.